This TCR beta chain emerged from a study of blood T cell repertoires in COVID-19. Background on the study: Sample material is recorded as cDNA or gDNA derived from T cells, B-cell-depleted T cells, or PBMCs.

TCRdb keeps only in-frame clones here, not all; method: immunoSEQ multiplex PCR. The sample carries 200,000 or so clones, more than 75% recorded once. In germline, CDR1 is SGHKS, CDR2 YYEKEE (reference sequence). V lost 4 bases to trimming and J lost 2 bases, with 13 bases between them. The CDR3 runs to 14 residues. Sequenced input: peripheral blood. The V call is TRBV5-5, the J call TRBJ2-7, with D tentatively TRBD2 (5 bases). The origin of this receptor is a man in his forties or fifties with acute or convalescent COVID-19. The CDR3 loop reads CASSITGNTYEQYF. For the CDR3, the DNA is TGTGCCAGCAGCATTACCGGGAACACCTACGAGCAGTACTTC.